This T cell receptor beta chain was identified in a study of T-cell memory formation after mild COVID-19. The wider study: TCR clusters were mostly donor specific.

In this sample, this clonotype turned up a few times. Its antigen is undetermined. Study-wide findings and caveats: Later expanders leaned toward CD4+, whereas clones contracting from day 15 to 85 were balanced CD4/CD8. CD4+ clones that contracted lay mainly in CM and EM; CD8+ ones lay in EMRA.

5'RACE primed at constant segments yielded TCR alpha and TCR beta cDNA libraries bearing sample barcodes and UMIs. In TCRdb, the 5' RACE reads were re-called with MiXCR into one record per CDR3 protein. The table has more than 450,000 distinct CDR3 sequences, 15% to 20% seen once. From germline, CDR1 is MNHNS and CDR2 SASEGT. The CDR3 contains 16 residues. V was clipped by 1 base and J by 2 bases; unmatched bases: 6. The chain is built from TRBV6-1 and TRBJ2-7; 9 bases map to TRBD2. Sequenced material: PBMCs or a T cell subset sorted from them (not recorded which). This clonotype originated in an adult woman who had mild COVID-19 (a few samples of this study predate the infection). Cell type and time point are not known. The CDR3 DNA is TGTGCCAGCAGTGAAGGGGCTAGCGGGACCGCCTACGAGCAGTACTTC. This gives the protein CASSEGASGTAYEQYF.